This T cell receptor beta chain was recorded in a study of CD8 T cells in ankylosing spondylitis. Notes on the study in general: Significant enrichment of disease-linked clones was reportedly seen in matched ankylosing spondylitis synovial fluid. Disease-linked clones bore a CD8+ phenotype, appearing relatively rarely in peripheral blood.

The V gene end was trimmed by 2 bases and the J gene end by 5 bases; junction bases not matched to a gene: 6. The length of the CDR3 is 16 residues. CDR1 and CDR2 from the germline V gene are KGHDR and SFDVKD. The sample holds a few counts of this clonotype. Its antigen is unknown. MiXCR was run by TCRdb on the 5' RACE reads, yielding one entry per CDR3 protein. The table shows 300,000 to 350,000 distinct CDR3 sequences, with more than 9% occurring only once. The sample comprised blood, either unsorted or a sorted T cell fraction (not recorded which). The chain carries TRBV24-1 and TRBJ2-1, with 9 bases matching TRBD2. This sequence was found in a female donor with ankylosing spondylitis or in good health (not recorded which). The CDR3 DNA reads TGTGCCACCAGTGATTCCACTAGCGGGTTAAACAATGAGCAGTTCTTC. This sequence encodes CATSDSTSGLNNEQFF.